The text below deals with one TCR beta chain. The sample is drawn from a study of technical replicates of blood from a handful of donors. This table comes from immunoSEQ multiplex PCR, and its TCRdb copy is limited to in-frame clones, with some not included. This table holds about 99,000 clones, roughly 96% found once. This CDR3 comprises 15 residues. Germline CDR1 reads MNHEY; CDR2 reads SVGAGI. V was clipped by 6 bases and J by 5 bases, with 20 bases between them. The sequenced sample consisted of T cells isolated from PBMCs. The rearrangement links TRBV6-5 to TRBJ2-7, with D maybe TRBD1 (6 bases). The source of this sequence is a human donor in good health. In DNA, the CDR3 is TGTGCCAGCAGAAACCGGGACATAGGGATTAACGAGCAGTACTTC. It is translated as CASRNRDIGINEQYF.